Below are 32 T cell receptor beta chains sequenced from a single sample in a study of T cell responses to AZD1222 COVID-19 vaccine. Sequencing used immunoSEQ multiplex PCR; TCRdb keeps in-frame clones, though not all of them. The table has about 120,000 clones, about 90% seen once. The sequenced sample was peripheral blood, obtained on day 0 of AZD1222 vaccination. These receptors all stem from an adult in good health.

The CDR3 nucleotides read TGTGCCAGCAGTGAAGGCGGACTAGCTGAGCAGTACTTC. It specifies CASSEGGLAEQYF. This chain joins TRBV2 and TRBJ2-7, with 8 bases fitting TRBD2. Germline V gives CDR1 SNHLY, CDR2 FYNNEI. The V and J ends lost 1 base and 7 bases, in that order; junction bases with no gene match: 3. CDR3 length equals 13 residues.

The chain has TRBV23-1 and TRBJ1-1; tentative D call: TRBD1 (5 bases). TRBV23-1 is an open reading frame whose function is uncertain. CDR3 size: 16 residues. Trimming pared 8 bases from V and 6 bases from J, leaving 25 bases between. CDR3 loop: CASSSATSGGNAEAFF. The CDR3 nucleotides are TGCGCCAGCTCGTCAGCGACGTCGGGGGGAAACGCTGAAGCTTTCTTT.

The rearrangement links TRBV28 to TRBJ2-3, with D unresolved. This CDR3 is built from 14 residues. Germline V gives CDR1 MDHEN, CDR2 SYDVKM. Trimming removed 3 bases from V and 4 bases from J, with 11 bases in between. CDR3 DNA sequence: TGTGCCAGCAGTTTTGAGTTGGGCTCAGATACGCAGTATTTT. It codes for CASSFELGSDTQYF.

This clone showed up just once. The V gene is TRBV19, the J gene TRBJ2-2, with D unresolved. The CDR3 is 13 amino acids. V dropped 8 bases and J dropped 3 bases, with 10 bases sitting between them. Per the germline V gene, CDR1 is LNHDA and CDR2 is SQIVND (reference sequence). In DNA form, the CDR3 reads TGTGCCAGTTCAGCTTGGGACACCGGGGAGCTGTTTTTT. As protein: CASSAWDTGELFF.

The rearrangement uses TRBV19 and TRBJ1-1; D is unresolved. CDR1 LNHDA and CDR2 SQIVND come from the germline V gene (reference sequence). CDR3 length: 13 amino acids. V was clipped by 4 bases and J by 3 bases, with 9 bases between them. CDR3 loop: CASSKAADTEAFF. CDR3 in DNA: TGTGCCAGTAGTAAGGCGGCGGACACTGAAGCTTTCTTT. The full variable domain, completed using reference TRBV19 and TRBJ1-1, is DGGITQSPKYLFRKEGQNVTLSCEQNLNHDAMYWYRQDPGQGLRLIYYSQIVNDFQKGDIAEGYSVSREKKESFPLTVTSAQKNPTAFYLCASSKAADTEAFFGQGTRLTVV.

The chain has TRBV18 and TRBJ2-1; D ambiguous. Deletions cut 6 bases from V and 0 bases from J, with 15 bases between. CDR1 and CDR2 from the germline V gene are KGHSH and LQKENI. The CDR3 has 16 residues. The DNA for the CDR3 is TGTGCCAGCTCCCGCCCGAGAAGGGACTCCTACAATGAGCAGTTCTTC. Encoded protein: CASSRPRRDSYNEQFF.

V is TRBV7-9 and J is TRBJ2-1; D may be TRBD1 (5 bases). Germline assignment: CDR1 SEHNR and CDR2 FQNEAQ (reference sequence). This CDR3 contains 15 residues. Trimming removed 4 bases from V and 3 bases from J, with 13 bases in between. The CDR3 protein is CASSSTKRGYNEQFF. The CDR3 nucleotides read TGTGCCAGCAGCTCGACCAAAAGGGGCTACAATGAGCAGTTCTTC.

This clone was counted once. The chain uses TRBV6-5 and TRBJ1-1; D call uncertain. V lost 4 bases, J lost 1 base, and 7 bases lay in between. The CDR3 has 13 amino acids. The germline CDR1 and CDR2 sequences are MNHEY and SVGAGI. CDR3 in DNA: TGTGCCAGCAGTTGGGTGGCGAACACTGAAGCTTTCTTT. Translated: CASSWVANTEAFF.

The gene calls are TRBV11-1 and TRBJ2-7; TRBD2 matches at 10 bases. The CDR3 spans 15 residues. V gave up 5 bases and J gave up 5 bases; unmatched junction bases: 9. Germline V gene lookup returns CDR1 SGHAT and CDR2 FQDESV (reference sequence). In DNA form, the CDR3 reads TGTGCCAGCAGCAACCTTCTAGCGGGGGTAAACGAGCAGTACTTC. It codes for CASSNLLAGVNEQYF. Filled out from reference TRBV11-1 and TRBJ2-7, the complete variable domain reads EAEVAQSPRYKITEKSQAVAFWCDPISGHATLYWYRQILGQGPELLVQFQDESVVDDSQLPKDRFSAERLKGVDSTLKIQPAELGDSAMYLCASSNLLAGVNEQYFGPGTRLTVT.

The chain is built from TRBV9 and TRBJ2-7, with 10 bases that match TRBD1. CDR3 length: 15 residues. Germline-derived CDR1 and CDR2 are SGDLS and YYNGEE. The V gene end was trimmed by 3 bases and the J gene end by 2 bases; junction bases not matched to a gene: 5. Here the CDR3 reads CASSAGQGVPYEQYF. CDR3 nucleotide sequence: TGTGCCAGCAGCGCTGGACAGGGGGTACCCTACGAGCAGTACTTC.

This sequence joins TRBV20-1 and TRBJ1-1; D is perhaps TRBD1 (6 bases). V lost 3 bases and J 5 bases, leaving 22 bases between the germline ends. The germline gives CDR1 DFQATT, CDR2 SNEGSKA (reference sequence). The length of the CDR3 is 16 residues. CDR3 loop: CSASSGTRSRGTEAFF. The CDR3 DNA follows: TGCAGTGCTAGTTCCGGGACAAGGTCGAGAGGAACTGAAGCTTTCTTT.

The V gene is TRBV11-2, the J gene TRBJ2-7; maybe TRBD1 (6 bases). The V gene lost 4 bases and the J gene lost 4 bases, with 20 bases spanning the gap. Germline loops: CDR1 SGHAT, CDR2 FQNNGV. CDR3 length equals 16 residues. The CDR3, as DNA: TGTGCCAGCAGCTCCATTAGGGGGTGGAATTATTACGAGCAGTACTTC. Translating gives CASSSIRGWNYYEQYF.

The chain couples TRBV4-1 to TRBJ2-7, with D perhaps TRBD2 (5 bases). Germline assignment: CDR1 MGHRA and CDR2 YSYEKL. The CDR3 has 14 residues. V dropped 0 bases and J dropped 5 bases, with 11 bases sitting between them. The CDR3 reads CASSQETGVDEQYF. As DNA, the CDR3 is TGCGCCAGCAGCCAAGAAACCGGGGTGGACGAGCAGTACTTC.

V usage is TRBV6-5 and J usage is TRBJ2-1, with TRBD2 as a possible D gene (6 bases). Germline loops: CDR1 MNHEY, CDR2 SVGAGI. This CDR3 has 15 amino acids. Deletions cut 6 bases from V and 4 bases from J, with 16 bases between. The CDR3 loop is CASSSLAPTYNEQFF. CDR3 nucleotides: TGTGCCAGCAGCTCCCTAGCGCCTACTTACAATGAGCAGTTCTTC.

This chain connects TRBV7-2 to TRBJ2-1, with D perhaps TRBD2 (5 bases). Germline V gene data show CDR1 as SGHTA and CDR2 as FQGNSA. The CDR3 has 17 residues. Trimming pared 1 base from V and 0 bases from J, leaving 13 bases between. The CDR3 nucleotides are TGTGCCAGCAGCTTAGGGGAGTCCAGGAGCTCCTACAATGAGCAGTTCTTC. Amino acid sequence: CASSLGESRSSYNEQFF.

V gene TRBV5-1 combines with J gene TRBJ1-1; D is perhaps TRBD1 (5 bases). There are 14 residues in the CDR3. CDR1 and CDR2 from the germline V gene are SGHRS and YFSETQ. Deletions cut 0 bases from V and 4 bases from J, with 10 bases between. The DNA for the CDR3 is TGCGCCAGCAGCTTGGTTGGGACCGGCACTGAAGCTTTCTTT. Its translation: CASSLVGTGTEAFF.

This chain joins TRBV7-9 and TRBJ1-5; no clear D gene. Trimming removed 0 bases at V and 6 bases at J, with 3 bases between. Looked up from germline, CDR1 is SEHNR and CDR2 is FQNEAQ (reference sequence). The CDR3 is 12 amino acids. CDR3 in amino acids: CASSLAGQPQHF. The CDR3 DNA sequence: TGTGCCAGCAGCTTAGCGGGTCAGCCCCAGCATTTT.

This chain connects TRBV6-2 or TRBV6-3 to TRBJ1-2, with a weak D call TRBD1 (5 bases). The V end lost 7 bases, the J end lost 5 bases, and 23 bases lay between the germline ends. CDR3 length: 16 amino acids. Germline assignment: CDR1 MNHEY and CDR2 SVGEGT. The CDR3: CASTPRVARRGYGYTF. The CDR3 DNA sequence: TGTGCCAGCACCCCACGGGTGGCAAGGAGGGGATATGGCTACACCTTC.

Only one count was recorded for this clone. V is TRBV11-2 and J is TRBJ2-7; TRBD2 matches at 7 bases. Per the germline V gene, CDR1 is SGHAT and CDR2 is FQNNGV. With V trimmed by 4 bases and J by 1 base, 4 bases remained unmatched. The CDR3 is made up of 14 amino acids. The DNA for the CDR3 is TGTGCCAGCAGCTGGGTGGGGGGGTCCTACGAGCAGTACTTC. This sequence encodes CASSWVGGSYEQYF.

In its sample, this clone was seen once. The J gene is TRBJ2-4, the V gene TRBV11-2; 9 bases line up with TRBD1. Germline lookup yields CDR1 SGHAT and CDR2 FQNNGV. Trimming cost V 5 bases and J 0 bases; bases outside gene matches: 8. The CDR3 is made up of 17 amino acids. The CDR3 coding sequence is TGTGCCAGCAGCGCAACACTGACAGGGGGAGCCAAAAACATTCAGTACTTC. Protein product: CASSATLTGGAKNIQYF.

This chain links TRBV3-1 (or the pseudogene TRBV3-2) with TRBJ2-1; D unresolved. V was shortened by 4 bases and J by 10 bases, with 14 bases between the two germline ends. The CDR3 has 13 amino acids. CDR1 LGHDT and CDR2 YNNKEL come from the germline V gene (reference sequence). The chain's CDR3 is CASSPQVWWEQFF. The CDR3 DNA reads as TGTGCCAGCAGCCCCCAGGTGTGGTGGGAGCAGTTCTTC.

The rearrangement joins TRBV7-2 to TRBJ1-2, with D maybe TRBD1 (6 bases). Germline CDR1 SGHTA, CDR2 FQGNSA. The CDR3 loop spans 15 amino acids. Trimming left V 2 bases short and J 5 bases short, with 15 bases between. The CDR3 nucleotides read TGTGCCAGCAGCTTAATTTTACAGGGAGGGTATGGCTACACCTTC. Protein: CASSLILQGGYGYTF.

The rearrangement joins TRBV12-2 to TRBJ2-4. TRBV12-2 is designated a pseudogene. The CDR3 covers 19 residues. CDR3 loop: CASRAGFLWGNQAKNIQYF. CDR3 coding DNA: TGTGCAAGTCGCGCCGGGTTTCTATGGGGGAACCAAGCCAAAAACATTCAGTACTTC.

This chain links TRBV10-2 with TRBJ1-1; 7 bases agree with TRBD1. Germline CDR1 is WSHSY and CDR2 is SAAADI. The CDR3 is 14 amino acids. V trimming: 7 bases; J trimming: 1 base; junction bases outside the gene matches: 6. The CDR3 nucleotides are TGCGCCAGCATCGACAGGGCCACGAACACTGAAGCTTTCTTT. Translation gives CASIDRATNTEAFF.

The CDR3 spells CASSHASGLASDEQYF. The CDR3 bases are TGCGCCAGCAGCCATGCCTCGGGACTAGCGAGCGACGAGCAGTACTTC. The chain recombines TRBV4-3 with TRBJ2-7; 10 bases agree with TRBD2. Germline values: CDR1 LGHNA, CDR2 YSLEER. The CDR3 contains 16 residues. J gave up 5 bases and V 3 bases, and 10 bases lay outside the gene matches.

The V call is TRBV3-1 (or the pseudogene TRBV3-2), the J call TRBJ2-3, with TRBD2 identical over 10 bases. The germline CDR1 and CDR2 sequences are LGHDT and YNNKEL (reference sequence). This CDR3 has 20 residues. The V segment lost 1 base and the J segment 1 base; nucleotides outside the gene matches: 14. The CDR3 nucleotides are TGTGCCAGCAGCCAAGCCCTTTGGAAAGCGGGGGGGCCTGGCACAGATACGCAGTATTTT. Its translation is CASSQALWKAGGPGTDTQYF.

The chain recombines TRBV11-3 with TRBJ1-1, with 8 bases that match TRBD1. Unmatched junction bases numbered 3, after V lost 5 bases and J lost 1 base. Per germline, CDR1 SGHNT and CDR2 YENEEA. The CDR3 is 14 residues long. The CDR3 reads CASSVGQGNTEAFF. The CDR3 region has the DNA TGTGCCAGCAGCGTCGGACAGGGGAACACTGAAGCTTTCTTT.

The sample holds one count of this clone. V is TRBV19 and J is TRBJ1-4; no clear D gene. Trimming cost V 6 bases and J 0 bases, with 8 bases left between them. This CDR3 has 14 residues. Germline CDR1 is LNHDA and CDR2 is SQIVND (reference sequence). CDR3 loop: CASRDGSTNEKLFF. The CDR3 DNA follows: TGTGCCAGTAGGGACGGTTCAACTAATGAAAAACTGTTTTTT. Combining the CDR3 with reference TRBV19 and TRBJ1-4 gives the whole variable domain DGGITQSPKYLFRKEGQNVTLSCEQNLNHDAMYWYRQDPGQGLRLIYYSQIVNDFQKGDIAEGYSVSREKKESFPLTVTSAQKNPTAFYLCASRDGSTNEKLFFGSGTQLSVL.

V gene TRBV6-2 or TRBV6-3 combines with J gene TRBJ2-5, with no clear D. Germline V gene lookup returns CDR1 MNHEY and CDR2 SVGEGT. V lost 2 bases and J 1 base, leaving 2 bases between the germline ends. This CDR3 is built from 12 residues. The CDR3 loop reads CASSYGQETQYF. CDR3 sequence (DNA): TGTGCCAGCAGTTACGGCCAAGAGACCCAGTACTTC.

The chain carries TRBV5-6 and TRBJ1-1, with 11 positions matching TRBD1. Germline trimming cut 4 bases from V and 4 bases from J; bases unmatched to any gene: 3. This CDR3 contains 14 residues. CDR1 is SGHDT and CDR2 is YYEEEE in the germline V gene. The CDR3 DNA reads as TGTGCCAGCAGCCCCGGGACAGGGGGCACTGAAGCTTTCTTT. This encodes CASSPGTGGTEAFF.

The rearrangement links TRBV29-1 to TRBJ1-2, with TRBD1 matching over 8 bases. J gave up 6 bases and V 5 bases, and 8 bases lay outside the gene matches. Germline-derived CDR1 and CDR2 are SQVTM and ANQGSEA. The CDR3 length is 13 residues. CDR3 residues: CSVPGTGVHGYTF. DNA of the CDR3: TGCAGCGTTCCCGGGACAGGAGTCCATGGCTACACCTTC. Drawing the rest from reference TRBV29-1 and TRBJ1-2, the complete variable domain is SAVISQKPSRDICQRGTSLTIQCQVDSQVTMMFWYRQQPGQSLTLIATANQGSEATYESGFVIDKFPISRPNLTFSTLTVSNMSPEDSSIYLCSVPGTGVHGYTFGSGTRLTVV.

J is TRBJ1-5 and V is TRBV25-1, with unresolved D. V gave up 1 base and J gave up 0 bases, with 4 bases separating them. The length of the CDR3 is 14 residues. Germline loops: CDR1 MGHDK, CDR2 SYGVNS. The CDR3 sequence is CASSEFFSNQPQHF. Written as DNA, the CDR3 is TGTGCCAGCAGTGAATTTTTTAGCAATCAGCCCCAGCATTTT. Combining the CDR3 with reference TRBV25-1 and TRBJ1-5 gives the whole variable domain EADIYQTPRYLVIGTGKKITLECSQTMGHDKMYWYQQDPGMELHLIHYSYGVNSTEKGDLSSESTVSRIRTEHFPLTLESARPSHTSQYLCASSEFFSNQPQHFGDGTRLSIL.